These 30 T cell receptor beta chains were sequenced from one sample in a study of blood T cells in healthy people across ages. A second PCR, run for roughly 7 to 11 cycles, used a sample-barcoded 5' primer plus a J-beta primer mix. TCRdb reprocessed the 5' RACE reads with MiXCR, giving one entry per CDR3 protein. This table holds around 970,000 distinct CDR3 sequences, roughly 47% found once. Sequenced: blood. All receptors derive from a woman aged 55-70 years in good health.

The rearrangement joins TRBV7-3 to TRBJ2-2; 11 nucleotides match TRBD2. CDR1 is SGHTA and CDR2 is FQGTGA in the germline V gene. The CDR3 extends over 14 amino acids. Trimming took 5 bases from V and 7 from J; bases not matched to a gene: 3. Written as DNA, the CDR3 is TGTGCCAGCAGCACTAGCGGGAGTATCGGGGAGCTGTTTTTT. This encodes CASSTSGSIGELFF. Using reference TRBV7-3 and TRBJ2-2 for the parts outside the CDR3, the full variable domain is GAGVSQTPSNKVTEKGKYVELRCDPISGHTALYWYRQSLGQGPEFLIYFQGTGAADDSGLPNDRFFAVRPEGSVSTLKIQRTERGDSAVYLCASSTSGSIGELFFGEGSRLTVL.

This clonotype was seen only once. The rearrangement joins TRBV2 to TRBJ2-7; 8 bases line up with TRBD1. Germline V gene sequence: CDR1 SNHLY, CDR2 FYNNEI. V shed 7 bases, J shed 3 bases, and the junction held 11 bases outside the gene matches. This CDR3 comprises 15 residues. This CDR3 reads CASTRVGGQDYEQYF. The CDR3 DNA sequence: TGTGCCAGCACCCGGGTAGGGGGACAGGACTACGAGCAGTACTTC.

This chain links TRBV25-1 with TRBJ2-3; a possible D gene is TRBD2 (5 bases). CDR3 size: 14 residues. Germline V gene lookup returns CDR1 MGHDK and CDR2 SYGVNS. Trimming shortened V by 8 bases and J by 6 bases, and 18 bases separated the two germline ends. CDR3 sequence reads: CASGSQDFSDTQYF. The DNA of the CDR3 is TGTGCCAGCGGAAGTCAGGACTTCTCGGATACGCAGTATTTT.

V gene TRBV7-2 combines with J gene TRBJ2-1; D remains ambiguous. The V gene's germline CDR1 is SGHTA and CDR2 FQGNSA. V lost 3 bases and J 5 bases, leaving 11 bases between the germline ends. The CDR3 sequence is 14 residues long. CDR3 residues: CASSFLVGNNEQFF. The CDR3 coding sequence is TGTGCCAGCAGCTTCCTAGTGGGGAACAATGAGCAGTTCTTC. The full variable domain, its missing parts supplied by reference TRBV7-2 and TRBJ2-1, is GAGVSQSPSNKVTEKGKDVELRCDPISGHTALYWYRQSLGQGLEFLIYFQGNSAPDKSGLPSDRFSAERTGGSVSTLTIQRTQQEDSAVYLCASSFLVGNNEQFFGPGTRLTVL.

The J gene is TRBJ2-4, the V gene TRBV3-1; 8 nucleotides agree with TRBD1. The DNA end is a closer match to TRBJ2-7, so the J assignment may be wrong. CDR1 is LGHDT and CDR2 is YNNKEL in the germline V gene (reference sequence). The CDR3 sequence is 15 residues long. As DNA, the CDR3 is TGTGCCAGCAGCCAAGAATGGACAGGGCGAAGCGAGCAGTACTTC. Amino acids: CASSQEWTGRSEQYF.

The rearrangement joins TRBV6-2 or TRBV6-3 to TRBJ2-5; D unclear. Trimming took 5 bases from V and 11 from J, leaving 21 bases between them. This CDR3 is 14 amino acids long. Germline CDR1 MNHEY, CDR2 SVGEGT. This CDR3 is CASSKDLDRHEQYF. CDR3 coding DNA: TGTGCCAGCAGTAAAGATTTGGACCGCCATGAGCAGTACTTC.

The CDR3 protein is CASRSLGLVNNYGYTF. The CDR3 DNA is TGTGCCAGCAGAAGCTTGGGTCTAGTTAATAACTATGGCTACACCTTC. V and J are TRBV28 and TRBJ1-2; D is undetermined. This CDR3 is 16 amino acids long. Germline V gives CDR1 MDHEN, CDR2 SYDVKM. The V end lost 6 bases, the J end lost 1 base, and 18 bases lay between the germline ends.

The V gene is TRBV2, the J gene TRBJ2-5, with D unclear. Germline assignment: CDR1 SNHLY and CDR2 FYNNEI. Trimming took 8 bases from V and 1 from J, leaving 14 bases between them. The CDR3 has 14 residues. The CDR3 loop reads CASGVAPSQETQYF. CDR3 coding DNA: TGTGCCAGCGGGGTCGCTCCTAGCCAAGAGACCCAGTACTTC.

The V gene is TRBV4-3, the J gene TRBJ2-2, with D perhaps matching TRBD1 (5 bases). The CDR3 extends over 15 amino acids. V shed 0 bases and J shed 6 bases, with 11 bases lying between them. Germline CDR1 reads LGHNA; CDR2 reads YSLEER. The CDR3 loop is CASSQEYEGAGELFF. DNA of the CDR3: TGCGCCAGCAGCCAAGAATACGAAGGGGCCGGGGAGCTGTTTTTT.

This clonotype turned up a few times. The chain employs TRBV12-3 or TRBV12-4 and TRBJ2-7; a weak D match, TRBD2 (6 bases). This CDR3 is built from 14 residues. The V and J ends lost 6 bases and 3 bases respectively, with 15 bases between them. The CDR3 region has the DNA TGTGCCAGCAGCACTACGGGAGAAAGCTACGAGCAGTACTTC. Residues: CASSTTGESYEQYF.

CDR3 residues: CSGGLRDTQYF. CDR3 sequence (DNA): TGCAGCGGGGGACTGAGGGATACGCAGTATTTT. The chain is built from TRBV29-1 and TRBJ2-3, with D tentatively TRBD2 (6 bases). CDR3 length equals 11 residues. Germline V gene data show CDR1 as SQVTM and CDR2 as ANQGSEA. Trimming removed 7 bases at V and 6 bases at J, with 11 bases between.

The rearrangement links TRBV27 to TRBJ2-5; TRBD2 matches at 16 bases. Germline V lookup: CDR1 MNHEY, CDR2 SMNVEV (reference sequence). The CDR3 runs to 17 residues. Unmatched junction bases numbered 6, after V lost 3 bases and J lost 5 bases. Here the CDR3 reads CASSFSQGLAGGETQYF. As DNA, the CDR3 is TGTGCCAGCAGTTTCTCGCAGGGACTAGCGGGGGGGGAGACCCAGTACTTC.

The CDR3: CSAGRDQPQHF. The CDR3 region has the DNA TGCAGTGCTGGCCGGGATCAGCCCCAGCATTTT. The chain uses TRBV20-1 and TRBJ1-5, with D uncertain. The germline V gene encodes CDR1 DFQATT and CDR2 SNEGSKA (reference sequence). With 5 bases removed from V and 5 bases from J, the gap between germline ends came to 7 bases. This CDR3 contains 11 residues.

This clonotype has only a few counts. The genes are TRBV12-3 or TRBV12-4 and TRBJ2-7, with D unclear. CDR3 length equals 12 residues. Trimming removed 6 bases at V and 9 bases at J, with 15 bases between. As DNA, the CDR3 is TGTGCCAGCAGGAAAGACTCCTCGCGGCAGTACTTC. This gives the protein CASRKDSSRQYF.

A few counts support this clonotype. V usage is TRBV7-2 and J usage is TRBJ2-1; TRBD2 might be the D (6 bases). Trimming left V 11 bases short and J 2 bases short, with 16 bases between. Germline CDR1 reads SGHTA; CDR2 reads FQGNSA. The CDR3 extends over 14 amino acids. The DNA for the CDR3 is TGTGCCGGGCGTCCGGCGGGACCCTACAATGAGCAGTTCTTC. It yields the protein CAGRPAGPYNEQFF.

In DNA form, the CDR3 reads TGTGCCAGCAGCTTAGGCCCGGAAAACATTCAGTACTTC. Protein: CASSLGPENIQYF. The V and J genes are TRBV7-2 and TRBJ2-4; no firm D call. The CDR3 loop spans 13 amino acids. From germline, CDR1 is SGHTA and CDR2 FQGNSA. Trimming cost V 1 base and J 5 bases, with 6 bases left between them.

The gene calls are TRBV7-9 and TRBJ1-1, with D perhaps TRBD1 (6 bases). The CDR3 consists of 16 residues. The ends were cut back, 5 bases at V and 4 bases at J, with 20 bases in the middle. The V gene's germline CDR1 is SEHNR and CDR2 FQNEAQ (reference sequence). The CDR3 region is CASSLKGGMDGTEAFF. The CDR3, as DNA: TGTGCCAGCAGCCTAAAGGGGGGCATGGATGGCACTGAAGCTTTCTTT.

V is TRBV25-1 and J is TRBJ1-6; perhaps TRBD1 as D (6 bases). The V gene lost 8 bases and the J gene lost 5 bases, with 10 bases spanning the gap. The germline V gene has CDR1 MGHDK and CDR2 SYGVNS. The CDR3 runs 13 residues. For the CDR3, the DNA is TGTGCCAGCCGACAGGTTGATAATTCACCCCTCCACTTT. Its protein product is CASRQVDNSPLHF. The full variable domain, with the rest looked up from reference TRBV25-1 and TRBJ1-6, is EADIYQTPRYLVIGTGKKITLECSQTMGHDKMYWYQQDPGMELHLIHYSYGVNSTEKGDLSSESTVSRIRTEHFPLTLESARPSHTSQYLCASRQVDNSPLHFGNGTRLTVT.

The rearrangement links TRBV7-2 to TRBJ2-7; 15 positions match TRBD2. CDR1 is SGHTA and CDR2 is FQGNSA in the germline V gene. V gave up 3 bases and J gave up 2 bases; unmatched junction bases: 2. The CDR3 runs 16 residues. CDR3: CASSFGTSGGTYEQYF. The CDR3 nucleotides are TGTGCCAGCAGCTTCGGGACTAGCGGGGGGACCTACGAGCAGTACTTC.

The rearrangement joins TRBV6-1 to TRBJ2-5; D is unclear. The J call may be mistaken, given a closer DNA end match to TRBJ2-7. From germline, CDR1 is MNHNS and CDR2 SASEGT. The CDR3 totals 14 residues. CDR3 protein: CASSEWIDSYEQYF. The CDR3 DNA is TGTGCCAGCTCAGAATGGATAGACTCCTACGAGCAGTACTTC.

CDR3 region: CASSSGRAGVFEQYF. In DNA form, the CDR3 reads TGCGCCAGCAGCTCCGGACGAGCGGGAGTCTTCGAGCAGTACTTC. The gene calls are TRBV5-1 and TRBJ2-7; 8 positions match TRBD2. The CDR3 totals 15 residues. Germline loops: CDR1 SGHRS, CDR2 YFSETQ. V lost 3 bases and J lost 6; bases outside the gene matches: 11.

The V call is TRBV4-3, the J call TRBJ2-1; 12 bases match TRBD2. Germline CDR1 is LGHNA and CDR2 is YSLEER. The junction had 12 bases not matched to a gene; V was cut back by 0 bases and J by 0 bases. The CDR3 runs to 21 residues. The CDR3 coding sequence is TGCGCCAGCAGCCAAGATTTTCTGGGGCTAGCGGGAGGGAGCTCCTACAATGAGCAGTTCTTC. This codes for CASSQDFLGLAGGSSYNEQFF.

This sequence joins TRBV10-1 and TRBJ2-2; D unclear. Germline CDR1 and CDR2: WNHNN and SYGVQD (reference sequence). V was shortened by 1 base and J by 4 bases, with 10 bases between the two germline ends. This CDR3 region has 15 residues. The CDR3 nucleotides read TGCGCCAGCAGTGAGTGGAGCAGTCTCACCGGGGAGCTGTTTTTT. Translation gives CASSEWSSLTGELFF.

The chain uses TRBV27 and TRBJ2-7; 9 nucleotides align to TRBD1. The CDR3 runs to 16 residues. The trim removed 2 bases at V and 3 bases at J, leaving 8 bases unmatched. CDR1 and CDR2 from the germline V gene are MNHEY and SMNVEV (reference sequence). CDR3 sequence reads: CASSLGPGTGNYEQYF. The CDR3 DNA reads TGTGCCAGCAGTTTAGGGCCCGGGACAGGGAACTACGAGCAGTACTTC.

There are a few counts of this clonotype. The chain couples TRBV5-1 to TRBJ2-4; D possibly corresponds to TRBD2 (5 bases). Germline lookup yields CDR1 SGHRS and CDR2 YFSETQ. This CDR3 comprises 17 residues. Trimming stripped 3 bases from V and 0 bases from J, with 16 bases between. CDR3 nucleotides: TGCGCCAGCAGCTCCAGATCGACTAACCTAGCCAAAAACATTCAGTACTTC. Translated, it gives CASSSRSTNLAKNIQYF.

The chain is built from TRBV11-2 and TRBJ2-3, with a tentative D call TRBD2 (7 bases). V lost 3 bases and J 2 bases, leaving 15 bases between the germline ends. CDR3 length: 16 amino acids. Germline V gives CDR1 SGHAT, CDR2 FQNNGV. The CDR3 region is CASSFRGGGITDTQYF. CDR3 DNA: TGTGCCAGCAGCTTTAGGGGGGGAGGGATCACAGATACGCAGTATTTT.

V usage is TRBV20-1 and J usage is TRBJ2-1, with 8 nucleotides matching TRBD1. V shed 0 bases and J 8 bases; nucleotides not matched to a gene: 6. Per germline, CDR1 DFQATT and CDR2 SNEGSKA (reference sequence). CDR3 length equals 14 residues. The CDR3 coding sequence is TGCAGTGCTAGAGATCCCACAGGGGGTGATGAGCAGTTCTTC. Amino acids: CSARDPTGGDEQFF.

This clonotype was seen a handful of times. The V and J genes are TRBV28 and TRBJ2-3, with D uncertain. There are 17 residues in the CDR3. Trimming took off 3 bases at V and 0 bases at J, with 16 bases between the two ends. Germline CDR1 MDHEN, CDR2 SYDVKM. This CDR3 is CASSFFTKGGSTDTQYF. Here the CDR3 DNA reads TGTGCCAGCAGTTTCTTTACTAAAGGCGGAAGCACAGATACGCAGTATTTT.

This clonotype was seen a handful of times. The chain uses TRBV5-1 and TRBJ2-5; D remains unclear. Looked up from germline, CDR1 is SGHRS and CDR2 is YFSETQ. The CDR3 totals 13 residues. Trimming left V 2 bases short and J 4 bases short, with 9 bases between. The chain's CDR3 is CASSFSTGETQYF. The CDR3 DNA is TGCGCCAGCAGCTTCAGCACCGGAGAGACCCAGTACTTC.

This clonotype has only a few counts. This chain links TRBV7-9 with TRBJ1-2; D gene ambiguous. With 5 bases removed from V and 8 bases from J, the gap between germline ends came to 15 bases. This CDR3 is 13 amino acids long. Germline CDR1 SEHNR, CDR2 FQNEAQ (reference sequence). In nucleotides, the CDR3 is TGTGCCAGCAGCGACACCGGTCCTTCCGGCTACACCTTC. This gives the protein CASSDTGPSGYTF.